Listed below are T cell receptor beta chains from one sample, sequenced in a study of graft-versus-host responses after intestinal transplantation. Clones were read by immunoSEQ multiplex PCR, and TCRdb kept only the in-frame ones, dropping some. This sample yields 80,000 to 95,000 clones, of which more than 85% are seen a single time; about 2% belongs to the top ten. Their antigens are not known. The specimen comprised unstimulated CD8+ T cells sorted from spleen or lymph node cells, sampled before intestinal transplant. Source of these receptors: a human donor who received an intestinal transplant. The CDR3 runs from the conserved cysteine through the conserved F or W. Each record gives: clone size, CDR3 length, J gene, D gene, V gene, CDR3 DNA, CDR3 protein. The D gene is left open where the match is weak. Where a row states a size, it is once, few, many or the class of an expanded clone; other rows omit it.

-	14	TRBJ1-6	-	TRBV11-2	TGTGCCAGCAGCTTAGGGACATCGGGTTCACCCCTCCACTTT	CASSLGTSGSPLHF
-	16	TRBJ2-3	-	TRBV19	TGTGCCAGTAGTATAGATCTGGCAGGGCTGGGGGATACGCAGTATTTT	CASSIDLAGLGDTQYF
-	16	TRBJ2-3	-	TRBV4-1	TGCGCCAGCAGCCATCAAGATAGGGGGGGGCAAGATACGCAGTATTTT	CASSHQDRGGQDTQYF
-	16	TRBJ1-1	TRBD1	TRBV5-4	TGTGCCAGCAGGAACAGACAGGGTAGGGTGAACACTGAAGCTTTCTTT	CASRNRQGRVNTEAFF
-	16	TRBJ2-1	-	TRBV11-3	TGTGCCAGCAGCTCTGGGACCGGGGGTGGTTACAATGAGCAGTTCTTC	CASSSGTGGGYNEQFF
-	15	TRBJ1-4	TRBD1	TRBV6-6	TGTGCCAGCAGGGGACAGACAGGGACTAATGAAAAACTGTTTTTT	CASRGQTGTNEKLFF
-	17	TRBJ1-1	TRBD1	TRBV5-5	TGTGCCAGCAGCCGCCCCGGGACAGGGGAGGATAACACTGAAGCTTTCTTT	CASSRPGTGEDNTEAFF
-	15	TRBJ2-1	TRBD2	TRBV7-2	TGTGCCAGCAGGTTCACTAGCGGGGGGGTGGGTGAGCAGTTCTTC	CASRFTSGGVGEQFF
-	17	TRBJ2-2	-	TRBV4-2	TGTGCCAGCAGCCAGTATACAGCTAGCGCCAACACCGGGGAGCTGTTTTTT	CASSQYTASANTGELFF
-	15	TRBJ2-3	TRBD2	TRBV14	TGTGCCAGCAGCCCTAGCGGGGGGGCTGGAGATACGCAGTATTTT	CASSPSGGAGDTQYF
-	17	TRBJ1-1	-	TRBV10-3	TGTGCCAGCGACACCGTTAGAGGCGGGACTATGAACACTGAAGCTTTCTTT	CASDTVRGGTMNTEAFF
-	13	TRBJ1-5	-	TRBV27	TGTGCCAGCAGTTTTTCCGGCAATCAGCCCCAGCATTTT	CASSFSGNQPQHF
-	15	TRBJ2-4	TRBD1	TRBV7-2	TGTGCCAGCAGCCCGGGGACAGGGGGACAGGGTCCAGGACACTTC	CASSPGTGGQGPGHF
-	15	TRBJ1-1	-	TRBV14	TGTGCCAGCAGCCCCGTGGGGGGGATGAACACTGAAGCTTTCTTT	CASSPVGGMNTEAFF
once	16	TRBJ1-6	TRBD1	TRBV7-9	TGTGCCAGCAGCGCGGATCGGACAGGTCCCAATTCACCCCTCCACTTT	CASSADRTGPNSPLHF
-	17	TRBJ1-1	-	TRBV4-3	TGCGCCAGCAGCCAAGTAGCAGGGATGGGGATGAACACTGAAGCTTTCTTT	CASSQVAGMGMNTEAFF
-	13	TRBJ2-7	TRBD2	TRBV30	TGTGCCTGGACAGCGGGGTACTCCTACGAGCAGTACTTC	CAWTAGYSYEQYF